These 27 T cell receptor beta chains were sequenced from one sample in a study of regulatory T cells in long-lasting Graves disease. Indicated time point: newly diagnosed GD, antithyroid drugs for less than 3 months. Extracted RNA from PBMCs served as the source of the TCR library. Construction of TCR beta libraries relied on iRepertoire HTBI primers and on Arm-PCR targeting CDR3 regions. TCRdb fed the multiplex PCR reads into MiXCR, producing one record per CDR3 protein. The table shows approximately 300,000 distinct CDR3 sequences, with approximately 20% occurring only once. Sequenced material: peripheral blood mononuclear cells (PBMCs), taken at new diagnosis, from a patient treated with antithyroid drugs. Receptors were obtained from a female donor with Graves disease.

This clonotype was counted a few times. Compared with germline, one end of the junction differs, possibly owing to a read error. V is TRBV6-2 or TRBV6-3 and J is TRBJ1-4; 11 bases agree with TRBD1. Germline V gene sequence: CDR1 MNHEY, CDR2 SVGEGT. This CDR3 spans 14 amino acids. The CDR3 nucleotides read TGTGCCAGCAGTGGCGGGACAGGGGGAGAAAGACTGTTTTTT. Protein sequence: CASSGGTGGERLFF.

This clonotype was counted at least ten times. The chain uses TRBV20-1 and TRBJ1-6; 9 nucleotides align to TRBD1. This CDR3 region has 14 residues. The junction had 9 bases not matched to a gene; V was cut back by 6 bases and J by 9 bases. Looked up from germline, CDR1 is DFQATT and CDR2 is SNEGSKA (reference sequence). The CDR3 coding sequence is TGCAGTGCCGGACAGGGGTATGGTGGTTCACCCCTCCACTTT. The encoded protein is CSAGQGYGGSPLHF.

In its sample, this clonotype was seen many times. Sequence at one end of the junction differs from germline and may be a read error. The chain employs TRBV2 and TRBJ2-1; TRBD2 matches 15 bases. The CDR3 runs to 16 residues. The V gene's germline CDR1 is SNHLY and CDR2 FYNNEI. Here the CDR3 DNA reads TGCGCCAGCAGCCAAGTTGGACTAGCGGGAGGGGATGAGCAGTTCTTC. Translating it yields CASSQVGLAGGDEQFF. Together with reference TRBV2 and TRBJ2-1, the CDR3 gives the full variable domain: EPEVTQTPSHQVTQMGQEVILRCVPISNHLYFYWYRQILGQKVEFLVSFYNNEISEKSEIFDDQFSVERPDGSNFTLKIRSTKLEDSAMYFCASSQVGLAGGDEQFFGPGTRLTVL.

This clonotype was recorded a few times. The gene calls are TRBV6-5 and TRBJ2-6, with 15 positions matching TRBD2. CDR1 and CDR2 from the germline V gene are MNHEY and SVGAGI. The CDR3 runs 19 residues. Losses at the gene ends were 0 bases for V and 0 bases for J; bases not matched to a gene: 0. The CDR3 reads CASSYSGLAGGSGANVLTF. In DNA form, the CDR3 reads TGTGCCAGCAGTTACTCGGGACTAGCGGGGGGCTCTGGGGCCAACGTCCTGACTTTC.

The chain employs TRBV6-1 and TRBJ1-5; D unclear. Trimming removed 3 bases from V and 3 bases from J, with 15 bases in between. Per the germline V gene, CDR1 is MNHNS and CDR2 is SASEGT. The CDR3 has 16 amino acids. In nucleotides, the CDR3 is TGTGCCAGCAGTGAGAGACCGGCTCCGGTCAATCAGCCCCAGCATTTT. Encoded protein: CASSERPAPVNQPQHF.

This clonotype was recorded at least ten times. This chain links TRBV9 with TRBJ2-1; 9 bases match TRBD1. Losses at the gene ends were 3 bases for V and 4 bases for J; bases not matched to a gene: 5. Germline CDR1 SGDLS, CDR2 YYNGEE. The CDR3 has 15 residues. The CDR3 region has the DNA TGTGCCAGCAGCGGACAGGGGGACCAATACAATGAGCAGTTCTTC. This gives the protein CASSGQGDQYNEQFF.

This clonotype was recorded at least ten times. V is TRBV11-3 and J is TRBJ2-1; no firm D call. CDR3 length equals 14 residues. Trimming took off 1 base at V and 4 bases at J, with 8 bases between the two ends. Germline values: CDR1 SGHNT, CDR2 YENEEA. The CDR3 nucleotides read TGTGCCAGCAGCTTAGGCAGGAATTACAATGAGCAGTTCTTC. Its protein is CASSLGRNYNEQFF.

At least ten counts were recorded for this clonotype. This CDR3 is CASSEVGLAGAGRNEQFF. The CDR3 coding sequence is TGTGCCAGCAGTGAAGTTGGCCTAGCGGGAGCTGGTAGAAATGAGCAGTTCTTC. The rearrangement links TRBV6-2 or TRBV6-3 to TRBJ2-1; 10 positions agree with TRBD2. Per the germline V gene, CDR1 is MNHEY and CDR2 is SVGEGT. CDR3 length: 18 amino acids. Trimming took 5 bases from V and 7 from J; bases not matched to a gene: 17.

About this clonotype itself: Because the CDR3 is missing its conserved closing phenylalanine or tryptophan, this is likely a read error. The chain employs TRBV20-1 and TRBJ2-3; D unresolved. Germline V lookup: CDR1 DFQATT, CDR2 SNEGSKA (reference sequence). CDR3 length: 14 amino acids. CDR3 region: CSARQDRSTDAQYL. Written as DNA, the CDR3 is TGCAGTGCTAGACAGGATCGTAGCACAGATGCGCAGTATCTT.

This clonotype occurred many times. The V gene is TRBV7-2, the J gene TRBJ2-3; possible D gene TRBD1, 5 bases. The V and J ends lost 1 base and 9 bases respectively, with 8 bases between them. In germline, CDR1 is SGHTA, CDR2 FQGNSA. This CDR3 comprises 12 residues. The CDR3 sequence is CASSLDWGTQYF. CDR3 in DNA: TGTGCCAGCAGCTTAGATTGGGGCACGCAGTATTTT. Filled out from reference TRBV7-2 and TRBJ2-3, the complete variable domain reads GAGVSQSPSNKVTEKGKDVELRCDPISGHTALYWYRQSLGQGLEFLIYFQGNSAPDKSGLPSDRFSAERTGGSVSTLTIQRTQQEDSAVYLCASSLDWGTQYFGPGTRLTVL.

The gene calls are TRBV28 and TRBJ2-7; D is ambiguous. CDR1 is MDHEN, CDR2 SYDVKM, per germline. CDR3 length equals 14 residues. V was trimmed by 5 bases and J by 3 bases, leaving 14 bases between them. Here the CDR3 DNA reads TGTGCCAGCAGTCCCCCGGATCCCGACTACGAGCAGTACTTC. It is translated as CASSPPDPDYEQYF.

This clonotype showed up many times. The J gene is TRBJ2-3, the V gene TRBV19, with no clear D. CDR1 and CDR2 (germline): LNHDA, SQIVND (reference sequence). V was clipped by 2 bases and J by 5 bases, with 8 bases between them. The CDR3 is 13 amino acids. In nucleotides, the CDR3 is TGTGCCAGTAGTATACAACCCCAAGATACGCAGTATTTT. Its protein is CASSIQPQDTQYF.

The CDR3 DNA is TGTGCCAGCACCCCCGGCGGAGGGAATAGCAATCAGCCCCAGCATTTT. Translating gives CASTPGGGNSNQPQHF. The V gene is TRBV28, the J gene TRBJ1-5; D uncertain. V was pared by 7 bases and J by 0 bases, with 16 bases between. Germline V gene sequence: CDR1 MDHEN, CDR2 SYDVKM. The CDR3 sequence is 16 residues long.

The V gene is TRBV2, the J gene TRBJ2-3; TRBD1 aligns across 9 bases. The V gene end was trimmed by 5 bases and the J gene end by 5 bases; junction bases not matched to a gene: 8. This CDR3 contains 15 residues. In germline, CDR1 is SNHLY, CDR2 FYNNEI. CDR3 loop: CASSMGQGSLDTQYF. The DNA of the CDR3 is TGTGCCAGCAGTATGGGACAGGGATCCCTAGATACGCAGTATTTT. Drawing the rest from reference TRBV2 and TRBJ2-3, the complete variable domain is EPEVTQTPSHQVTQMGQEVILRCVPISNHLYFYWYRQILGQKVEFLVSFYNNEISEKSEIFDDQFSVERPDGSNFTLKIRSTKLEDSAMYFCASSMGQGSLDTQYFGPGTRLTVL.

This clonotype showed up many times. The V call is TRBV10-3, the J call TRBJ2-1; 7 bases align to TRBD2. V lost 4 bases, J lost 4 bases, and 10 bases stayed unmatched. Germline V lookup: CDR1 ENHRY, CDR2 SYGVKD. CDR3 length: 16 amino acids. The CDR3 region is CAISGRAGFRYNEQFF. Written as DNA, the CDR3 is TGTGCCATCAGTGGAAGAGCGGGATTTCGGTACAATGAGCAGTTCTTC.

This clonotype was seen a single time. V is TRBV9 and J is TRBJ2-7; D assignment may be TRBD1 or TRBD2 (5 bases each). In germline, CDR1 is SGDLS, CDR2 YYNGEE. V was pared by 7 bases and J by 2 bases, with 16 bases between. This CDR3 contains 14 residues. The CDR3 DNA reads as TGTGCCAGCGCGAGGGACGGCGGCCCCTACGAGCAGTACTTC. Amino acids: CASARDGGPYEQYF.

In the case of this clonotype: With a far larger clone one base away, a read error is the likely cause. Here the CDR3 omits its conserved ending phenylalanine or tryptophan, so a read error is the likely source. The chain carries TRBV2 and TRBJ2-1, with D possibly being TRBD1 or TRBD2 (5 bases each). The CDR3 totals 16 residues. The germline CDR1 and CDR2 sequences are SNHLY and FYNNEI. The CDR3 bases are TGTGCCACCAGTGATTTGTTTGACCCGGGACACAATGAGCAGTTCCTC. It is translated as CATSDLFDPGHNEQFL.

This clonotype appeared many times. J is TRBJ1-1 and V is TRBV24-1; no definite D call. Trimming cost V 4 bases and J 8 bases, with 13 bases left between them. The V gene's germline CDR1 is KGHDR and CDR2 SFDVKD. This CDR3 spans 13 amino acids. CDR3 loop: CATSECPRCEAFF. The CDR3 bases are TGTGCCACCAGTGAGTGCCCGCGCTGCGAAGCTTTCTTT.

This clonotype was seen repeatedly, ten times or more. The CDR3 is CSAVSTTGKNTEAFF. CDR3 sequence (DNA): TGCAGTGCTGTATCTACTACCGGGAAGAACACTGAAGCTTTCTTT. The rearrangement joins TRBV20-1 to TRBJ1-1, with D hard to call. Germline V gene sequence: CDR1 DFQATT, CDR2 SNEGSKA (reference sequence). The CDR3 spans 15 residues. The V and J ends lost 5 bases and 1 base respectively, with 17 bases between them.

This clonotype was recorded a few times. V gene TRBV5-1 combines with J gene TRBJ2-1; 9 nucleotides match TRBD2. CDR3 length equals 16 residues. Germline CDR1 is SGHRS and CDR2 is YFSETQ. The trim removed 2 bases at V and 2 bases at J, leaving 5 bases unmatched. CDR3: CASSLIAGATYNEQFF. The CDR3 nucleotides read TGCGCCAGCAGCTTAATAGCGGGAGCCACCTACAATGAGCAGTTCTTC.

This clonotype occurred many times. CDR3 DNA: TGTGCCAGTAGTATAGAGCCACTTAGCGGGAGTCTTTGGGGCAATGAGCAGTTCTTC. It encodes CASSIEPLSGSLWGNEQFF. This chain joins TRBV19 and TRBJ2-1; TRBD2 matches 9 bases. Germline trimming cut 0 bases from V and 6 bases from J; bases unmatched to any gene: 15. The CDR3 consists of 19 residues. Germline assignment: CDR1 LNHDA and CDR2 SQIVND (reference sequence).

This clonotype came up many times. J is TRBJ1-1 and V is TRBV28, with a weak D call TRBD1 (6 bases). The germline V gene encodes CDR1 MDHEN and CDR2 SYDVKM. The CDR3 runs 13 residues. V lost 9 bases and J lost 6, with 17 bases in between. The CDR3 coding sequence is TGTGCCAGTTTAGGGACACCTTCCCCTGAAGCTTTCTTT. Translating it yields CASLGTPSPEAFF.

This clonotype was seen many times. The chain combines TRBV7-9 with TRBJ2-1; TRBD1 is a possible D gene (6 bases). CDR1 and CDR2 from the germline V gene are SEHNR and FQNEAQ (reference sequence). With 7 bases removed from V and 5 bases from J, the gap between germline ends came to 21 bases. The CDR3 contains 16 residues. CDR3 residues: CASTLIGRGSDNEQFF. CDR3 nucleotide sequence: TGTGCCAGCACCCTTATAGGCAGGGGATCCGACAATGAGCAGTTCTTC.

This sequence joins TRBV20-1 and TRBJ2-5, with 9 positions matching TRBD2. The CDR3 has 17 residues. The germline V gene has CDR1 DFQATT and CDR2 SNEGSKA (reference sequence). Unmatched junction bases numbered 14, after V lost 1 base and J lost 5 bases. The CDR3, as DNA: TGCAGTGCTAGAGCTCCCCCCGGCGGGAGGGCCCGCGAGACCCAGTACTTC. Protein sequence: CSARAPPGGRARETQYF.

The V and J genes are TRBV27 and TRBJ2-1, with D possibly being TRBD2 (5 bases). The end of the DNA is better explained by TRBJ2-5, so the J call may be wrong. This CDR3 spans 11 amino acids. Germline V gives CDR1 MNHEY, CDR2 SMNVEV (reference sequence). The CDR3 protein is CASIGGETQYF. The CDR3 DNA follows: TGTGCCAGCATCGGAGGAGAGACCCAGTACTTC.

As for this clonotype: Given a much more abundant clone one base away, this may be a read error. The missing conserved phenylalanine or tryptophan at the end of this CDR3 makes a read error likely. The CDR3 is CASSLGWGVYEQYL. The CDR3 DNA is TGCGCCAGCAGCTTGGGTTGGGGCGTCTACGAGCAGTACCTC. The chain is built from TRBV5-1 and TRBJ2-7; D perhaps matches TRBD1 (5 bases). The CDR3 sequence is 14 residues long. V lost 0 bases, J lost 3 bases, and 10 bases lay in between. CDR1 is SGHRS, CDR2 YFSETQ, per germline.

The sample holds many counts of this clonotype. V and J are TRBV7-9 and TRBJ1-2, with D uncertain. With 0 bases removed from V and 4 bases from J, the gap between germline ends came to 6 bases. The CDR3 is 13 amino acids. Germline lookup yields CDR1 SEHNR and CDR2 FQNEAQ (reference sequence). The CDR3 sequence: CASSLASRYGYTF. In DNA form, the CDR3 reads TGTGCCAGCAGCTTAGCATCCCGCTATGGCTACACCTTC. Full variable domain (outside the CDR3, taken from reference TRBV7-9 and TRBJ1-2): DTGVSQNPRHKITKRGQNVTFRCDPISEHNRLYWYRQTLGQGPEFLTYFQNEAQLEKSRLLSDRFSAERPKGSFSTLEIQRTEQGDSAMYLCASSLASRYGYTFGSGTRLTVV.